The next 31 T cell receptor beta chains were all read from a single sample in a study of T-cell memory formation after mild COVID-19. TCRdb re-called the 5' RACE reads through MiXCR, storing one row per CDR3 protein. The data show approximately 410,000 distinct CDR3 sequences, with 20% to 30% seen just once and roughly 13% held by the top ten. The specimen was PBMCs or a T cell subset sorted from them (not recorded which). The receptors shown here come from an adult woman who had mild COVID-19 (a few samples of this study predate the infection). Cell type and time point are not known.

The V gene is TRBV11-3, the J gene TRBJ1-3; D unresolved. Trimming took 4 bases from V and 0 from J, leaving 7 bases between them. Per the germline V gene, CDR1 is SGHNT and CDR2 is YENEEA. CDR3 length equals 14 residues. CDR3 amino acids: CASSSISSGNTIYF. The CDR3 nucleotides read TGTGCCAGCAGCTCGATCAGCTCTGGAAACACCATATATTTT.

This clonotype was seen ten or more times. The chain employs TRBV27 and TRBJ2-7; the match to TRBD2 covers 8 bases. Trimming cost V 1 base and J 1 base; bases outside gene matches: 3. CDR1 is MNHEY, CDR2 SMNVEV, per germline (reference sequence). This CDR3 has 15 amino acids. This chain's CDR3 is CASSLLAGSSYEQYF. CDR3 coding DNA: TGTGCCAGCAGTTTATTAGCGGGGTCTTCCTACGAGCAGTACTTC.

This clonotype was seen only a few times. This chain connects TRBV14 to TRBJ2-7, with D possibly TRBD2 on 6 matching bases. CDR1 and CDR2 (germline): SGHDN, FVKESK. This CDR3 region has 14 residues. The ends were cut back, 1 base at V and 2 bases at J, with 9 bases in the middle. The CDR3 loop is CASSQGTKPYEQYF. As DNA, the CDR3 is TGTGCCAGCAGCCAAGGGACTAAGCCCTACGAGCAGTACTTC. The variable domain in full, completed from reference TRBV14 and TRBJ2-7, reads EAGVTQFPSHSVIEKGQTVTLRCDPISGHDNLYWYRRVMGKEIKFLLHFVKESKQDESGMPNNRFLAERTGGTYSTLKVQPAELEDSGVYFCASSQGTKPYEQYFGPGTRLTVT.

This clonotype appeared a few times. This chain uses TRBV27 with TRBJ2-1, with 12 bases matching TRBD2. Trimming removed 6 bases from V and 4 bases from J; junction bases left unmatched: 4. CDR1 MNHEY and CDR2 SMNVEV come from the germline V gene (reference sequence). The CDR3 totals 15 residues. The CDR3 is CASRTGLAGYNEQFF. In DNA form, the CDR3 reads TGTGCCAGCAGGACAGGACTAGCGGGGTACAATGAGCAGTTCTTC.

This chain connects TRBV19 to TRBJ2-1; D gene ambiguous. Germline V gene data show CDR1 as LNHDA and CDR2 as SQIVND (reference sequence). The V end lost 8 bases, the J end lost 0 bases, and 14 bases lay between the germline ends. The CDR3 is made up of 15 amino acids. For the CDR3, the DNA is TGTGCCAGTGCCAAAGGAAGGAGCTCCTACAATGAGCAGTTCTTC. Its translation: CASAKGRSSYNEQFF.

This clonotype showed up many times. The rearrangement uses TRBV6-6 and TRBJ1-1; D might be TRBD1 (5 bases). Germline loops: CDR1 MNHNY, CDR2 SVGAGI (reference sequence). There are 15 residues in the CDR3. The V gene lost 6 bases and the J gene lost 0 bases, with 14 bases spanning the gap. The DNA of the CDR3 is TGTGCCAGCAGCGACAGCCGCGCGTTGAACACTGAAGCTTTCTTT. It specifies CASSDSRALNTEAFF.

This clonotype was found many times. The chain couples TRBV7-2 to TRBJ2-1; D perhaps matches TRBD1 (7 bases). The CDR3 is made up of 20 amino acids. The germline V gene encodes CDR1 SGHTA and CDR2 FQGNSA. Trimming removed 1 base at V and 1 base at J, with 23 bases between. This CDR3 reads CASSLGGWDQGGISYNEQFF. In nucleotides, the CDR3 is TGTGCCAGCAGCTTAGGGGGCTGGGACCAGGGGGGTATATCCTACAATGAGCAGTTCTTC.

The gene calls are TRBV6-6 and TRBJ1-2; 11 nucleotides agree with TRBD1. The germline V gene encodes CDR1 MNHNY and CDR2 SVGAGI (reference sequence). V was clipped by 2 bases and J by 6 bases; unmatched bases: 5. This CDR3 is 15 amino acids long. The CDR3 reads CASSYTRDRGDGYTF. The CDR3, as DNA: TGTGCCAGCAGTTACACCCGGGACAGGGGGGATGGCTACACCTTC.

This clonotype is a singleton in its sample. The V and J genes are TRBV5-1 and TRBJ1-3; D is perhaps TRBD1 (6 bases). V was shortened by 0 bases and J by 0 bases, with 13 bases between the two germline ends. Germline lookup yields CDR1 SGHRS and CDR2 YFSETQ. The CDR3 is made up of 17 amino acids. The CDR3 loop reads CASSLDRVGASGNTIYF. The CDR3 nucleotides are TGCGCCAGCAGCTTGGATCGGGTGGGGGCCTCTGGAAACACCATATATTTT.

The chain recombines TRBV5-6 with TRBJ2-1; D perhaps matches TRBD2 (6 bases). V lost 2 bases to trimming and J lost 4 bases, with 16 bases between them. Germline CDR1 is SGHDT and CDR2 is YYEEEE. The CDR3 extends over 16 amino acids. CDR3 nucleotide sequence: TGTGCCAGCAGCTTTGTTGGCGGGGCGCCTTACAATGAGCAGTTCTTC. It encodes CASSFVGGAPYNEQFF.

The DNA for the CDR3 is TGTGCCAGCAGGAGTCATGATGAGCAGTTCTTC. Amino acids: CASRSHDEQFF. The chain uses TRBV12-3 or TRBV12-4 and TRBJ2-1; D not certain. This CDR3 is 11 amino acids long. Trimming shortened V by 6 bases and J by 8 bases, and 8 bases separated the two germline ends.

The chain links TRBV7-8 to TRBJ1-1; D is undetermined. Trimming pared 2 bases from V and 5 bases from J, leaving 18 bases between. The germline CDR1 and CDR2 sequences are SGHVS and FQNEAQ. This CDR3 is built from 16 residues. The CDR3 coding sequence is TGTGCCAGCAGCTTAAAAGCGTCTAGGGAGTGGACTGAAGCTTTCTTT. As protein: CASSLKASREWTEAFF.

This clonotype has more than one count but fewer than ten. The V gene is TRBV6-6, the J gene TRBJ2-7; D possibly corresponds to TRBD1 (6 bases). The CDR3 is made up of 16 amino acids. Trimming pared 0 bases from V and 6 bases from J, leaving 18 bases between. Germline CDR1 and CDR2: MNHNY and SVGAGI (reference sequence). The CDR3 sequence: CASSYSIGGREGEQYF. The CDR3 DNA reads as TGTGCCAGCAGTTACTCGATTGGGGGCAGGGAAGGCGAGCAGTACTTC.

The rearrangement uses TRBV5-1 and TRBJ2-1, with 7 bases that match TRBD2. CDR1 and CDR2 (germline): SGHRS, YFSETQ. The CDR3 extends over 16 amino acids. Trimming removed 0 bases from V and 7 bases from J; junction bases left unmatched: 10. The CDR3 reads CASSLEVGGRGNEQFF. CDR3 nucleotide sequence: TGCGCCAGCAGCTTGGAGGTCGGCGGGAGAGGGAATGAGCAGTTCTTC.

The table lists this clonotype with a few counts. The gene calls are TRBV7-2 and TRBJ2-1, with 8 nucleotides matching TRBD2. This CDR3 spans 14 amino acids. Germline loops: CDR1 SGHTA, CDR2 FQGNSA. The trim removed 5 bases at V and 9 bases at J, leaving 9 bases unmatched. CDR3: CASSPPSGGSEQFF. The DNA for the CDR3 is TGTGCCAGCAGCCCCCCATCGGGGGGGAGTGAGCAGTTCTTC.

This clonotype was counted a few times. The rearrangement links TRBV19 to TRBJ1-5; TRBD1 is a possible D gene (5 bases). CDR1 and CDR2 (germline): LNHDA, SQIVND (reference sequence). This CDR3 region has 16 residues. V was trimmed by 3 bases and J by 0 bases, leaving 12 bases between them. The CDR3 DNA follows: TGTGCCAGTAGTATTGGAAGACAGATTAGCAATCAGCCCCAGCATTTT. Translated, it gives CASSIGRQISNQPQHF.

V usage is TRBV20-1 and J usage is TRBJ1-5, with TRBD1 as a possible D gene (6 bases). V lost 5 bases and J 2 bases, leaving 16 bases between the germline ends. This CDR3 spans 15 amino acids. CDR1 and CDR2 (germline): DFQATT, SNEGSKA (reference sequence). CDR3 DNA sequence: TGCAGTGCTTCTGCTAGGGGGAACGGCAATCAGCCCCAGCATTTT. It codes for CSASARGNGNQPQHF.

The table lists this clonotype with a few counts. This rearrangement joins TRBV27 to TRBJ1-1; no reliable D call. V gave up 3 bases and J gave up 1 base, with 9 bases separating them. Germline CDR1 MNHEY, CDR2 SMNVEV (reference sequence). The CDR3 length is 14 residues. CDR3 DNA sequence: TGTGCCAGCAGTTTCCGCGAGAAGAACACTGAAGCTTTCTTT. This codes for CASSFREKNTEAFF.

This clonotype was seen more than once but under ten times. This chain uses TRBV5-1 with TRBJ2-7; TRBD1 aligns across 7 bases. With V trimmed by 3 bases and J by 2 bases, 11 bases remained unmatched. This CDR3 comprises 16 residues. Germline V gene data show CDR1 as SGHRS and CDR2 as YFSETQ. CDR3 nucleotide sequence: TGCGCCAGCAGCTCGGGACCCGGGACAGAAGCCTACGAGCAGTACTTC. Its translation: CASSSGPGTEAYEQYF.

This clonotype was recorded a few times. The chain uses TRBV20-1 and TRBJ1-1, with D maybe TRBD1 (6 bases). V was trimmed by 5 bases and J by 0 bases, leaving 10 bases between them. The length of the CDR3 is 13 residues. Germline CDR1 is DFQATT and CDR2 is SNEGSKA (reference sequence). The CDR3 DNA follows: TGCAGTGCTGGGGACAATCTGAACACTGAAGCTTTCTTT. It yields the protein CSAGDNLNTEAFF.

Written as DNA, the CDR3 is TGTGCCAGCCGTTCACTGACACAGAGGGAACAGTTCTTC. This encodes CASRSLTQREQFF. The V and J genes are TRBV6-5 and TRBJ2-1; the D gene is possibly TRBD2 (5 bases). V shed 8 bases and J shed 13 bases, with 21 bases lying between them. CDR3 size: 13 residues. Per germline, CDR1 MNHEY and CDR2 SVGAGI.

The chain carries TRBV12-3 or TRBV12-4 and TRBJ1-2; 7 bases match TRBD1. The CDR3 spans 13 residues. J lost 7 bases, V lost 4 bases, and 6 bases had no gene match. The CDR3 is CASSSRQGGGYTF. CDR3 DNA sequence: TGTGCCAGCAGTTCGCGACAGGGCGGTGGCTACACCTTC.

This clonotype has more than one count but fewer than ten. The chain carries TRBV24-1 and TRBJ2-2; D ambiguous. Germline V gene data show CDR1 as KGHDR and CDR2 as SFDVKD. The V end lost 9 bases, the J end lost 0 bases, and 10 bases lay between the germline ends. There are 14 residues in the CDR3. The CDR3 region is CATAPSSNTGELFF. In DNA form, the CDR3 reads TGTGCCACCGCACCGAGCTCGAACACCGGGGAGCTGTTTTTT.

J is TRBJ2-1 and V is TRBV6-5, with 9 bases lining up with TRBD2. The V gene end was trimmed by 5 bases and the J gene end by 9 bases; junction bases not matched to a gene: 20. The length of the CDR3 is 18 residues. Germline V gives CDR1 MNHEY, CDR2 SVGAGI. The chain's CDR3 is CASSPLVASGVPNSEQFF. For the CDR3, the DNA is TGTGCCAGCAGTCCGCTGGTGGCTAGCGGGGTCCCAAACAGTGAGCAGTTCTTC.

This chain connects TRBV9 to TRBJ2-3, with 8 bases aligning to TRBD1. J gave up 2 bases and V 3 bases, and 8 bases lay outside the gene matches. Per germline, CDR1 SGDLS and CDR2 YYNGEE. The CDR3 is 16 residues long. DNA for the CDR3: TGTGCCAGCAGCGGGGGGACACAGGGGGTCACAGATACGCAGTATTTT. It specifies CASSGGTQGVTDTQYF.

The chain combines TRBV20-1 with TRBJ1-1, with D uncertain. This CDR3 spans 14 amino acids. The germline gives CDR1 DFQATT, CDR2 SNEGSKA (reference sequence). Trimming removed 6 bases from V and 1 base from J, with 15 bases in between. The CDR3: CSAQPTGANTEAFF. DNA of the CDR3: TGCAGTGCCCAACCAACGGGAGCGAACACTGAAGCTTTCTTT.

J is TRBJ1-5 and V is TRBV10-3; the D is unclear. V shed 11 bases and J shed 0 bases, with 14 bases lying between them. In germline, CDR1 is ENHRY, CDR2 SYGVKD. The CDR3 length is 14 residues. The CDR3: CAARNGSSNQPQHF. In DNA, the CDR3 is TGTGCCGCCAGGAACGGTTCTAGCAATCAGCCCCAGCATTTT.

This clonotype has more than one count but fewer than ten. The CDR3 DNA reads as TGTGCCAGCAGTTCCCCGGGGGGGCCTTGGACAGATACGCAGTATTTT. This codes for CASSSPGGPWTDTQYF. V usage is TRBV6-5 and J usage is TRBJ2-3; 8 nucleotides line up with TRBD2. The CDR3 is made up of 16 amino acids. Germline V gives CDR1 MNHEY, CDR2 SVGAGI. V trimming: 4 bases; J trimming: 3 bases; junction bases outside the gene matches: 9.

CDR3 sequence: CASSYSMGNNQPQHF. The CDR3, as DNA: TGTGCCAGCAGTTACTCGATGGGCAACAATCAGCCCCAGCATTTT. V and J are TRBV6-6 and TRBJ1-5; D remains ambiguous. This CDR3 has 15 residues. Germline V gene data show CDR1 as MNHNY and CDR2 as SVGAGI (reference sequence). Trimming removed 0 bases at V and 3 bases at J, with 9 bases between.

The CDR3 spells CSARTGGYNEKLFF. In DNA, the CDR3 is TGCAGTGCTAGAACCGGGGGCTATAATGAAAAACTGTTTTTT. The J gene is TRBJ1-4, the V gene TRBV20-1; possibly TRBD1 for D (6 bases). V shed 2 bases and J shed 4 bases, with 11 bases lying between them. CDR1 and CDR2 from the germline V gene are DFQATT and SNEGSKA (reference sequence). The CDR3 has 14 amino acids.

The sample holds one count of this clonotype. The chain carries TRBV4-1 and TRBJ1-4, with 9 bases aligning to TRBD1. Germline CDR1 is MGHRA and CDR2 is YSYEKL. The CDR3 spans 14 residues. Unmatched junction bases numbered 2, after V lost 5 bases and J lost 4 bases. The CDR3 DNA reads TGCGCCAGCAGCGAGGGACAGGGTAATGAAAAACTGTTTTTT. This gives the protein CASSEGQGNEKLFF.